This TCR beta chain was recovered during a study of response to subunit inactivated influenza vaccine. Study-level points and caveats: Few additional T cells are recruited per seasonal influenza vaccination, authors suggested.

TCRdb passed the RT-PCR reads through MiXCR, listing each CDR3 protein once. The sample lists hundreds of thousands of distinct CDR3 sequences, around 25% occurring once. As regards this clonotype: The target antigen is unknown.

The CDR3 loop spans 14 amino acids. V was cut by 2 bases and J by 2 bases, with 9 bases left in between. The germline V gene has CDR1 ENHRY and CDR2 SYGVKD. This TCR was recovered from a middle-aged man who received an inactivated influenza vaccine. Sample: CD4+ T cells sorted from PBMCs, taken 4 to 6 days after vaccination. The chain combines TRBV10-3 with TRBJ2-5; TRBD1 is a possible D gene (6 bases). In DNA form, the CDR3 reads TGTGCCATCAGTGAGGGCAGGGGACAAGAGACCCAGTACTTC. Its protein product is CAISEGRGQETQYF.